This T cell receptor beta chain was sequenced in a study of Graves' ophthalmopathy and Graves' hyperthyroidism. For donors with ophthalmopathy, the disease showed moderate-to-severe activity, reached CAS ≥3 and NOSPECS ≥4, and had lasted under 3 months. The authors used Ficoll-Paque density gradient centrifugation to separate PBMCs. The input was approximately 10 ml of fresh peripheral blood. Overall study results and limits: Most expanded thyroid clonotypes above 0.001 frequency also appeared in blood.

Investigators amplified TCR beta CDR3 regions from RNA transcripts. Following a first-round RT-PCR that used HTBI primers, a second-round multiplex PCR was carried out. In TCRdb, the multiplex PCR reads were re-called with MiXCR into one record per CDR3 protein. The sample contains 150,000 to 200,000 distinct CDR3 sequences, 30% to 45% of which appear only once. The V gene's germline CDR1 is MNHEY and CDR2 SVGAGI. CDR3 length equals 16 residues. V lost 5 bases and J 0 bases, leaving 16 bases between the germline ends. In regard to this clonotype: As yet, its antigen is unknown.

The chain carries TRBV6-5 and TRBJ1-1; D not resolved. The sequence was collected from a man under 40 with Graves' ophthalmopathy. The sequenced sample was peripheral blood. The CDR3 is CASSHDSDRLNTEAFF. CDR3 in DNA: TGTGCCAGCAGTCACGACTCTGACCGTCTGAACACTGAAGCTTTCTTT.